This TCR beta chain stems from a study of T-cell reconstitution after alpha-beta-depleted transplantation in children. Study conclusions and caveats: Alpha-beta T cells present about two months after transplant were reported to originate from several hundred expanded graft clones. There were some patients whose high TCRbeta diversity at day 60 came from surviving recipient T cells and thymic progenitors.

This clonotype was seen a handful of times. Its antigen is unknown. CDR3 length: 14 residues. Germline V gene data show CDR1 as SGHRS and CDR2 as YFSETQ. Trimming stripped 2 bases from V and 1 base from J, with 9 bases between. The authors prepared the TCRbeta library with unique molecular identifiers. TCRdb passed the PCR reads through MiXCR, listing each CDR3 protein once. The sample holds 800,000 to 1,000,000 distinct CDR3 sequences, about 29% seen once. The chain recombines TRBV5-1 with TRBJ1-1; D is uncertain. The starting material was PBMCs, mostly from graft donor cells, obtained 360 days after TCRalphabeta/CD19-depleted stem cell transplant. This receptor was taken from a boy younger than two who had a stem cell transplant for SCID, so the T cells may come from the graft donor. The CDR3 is CASSFGRENTEAFF. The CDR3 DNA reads TGCGCCAGCAGCTTCGGGAGGGAGAACACTGAAGCTTTCTTT.